The 9 T cell receptor beta chains below all came from one sample that was sequenced in a study of PD-1 blockade in classical Hodgkin lymphoma. TCRdb's table, derived via immunoSEQ multiplex PCR, lists solely in-frame clones and lacks some. The sample lists around 100,000 clones, more than 85% seen once, with more than 6.5% in the top ten. All trial patients relapsed after autologous stem cell transplantation. Sample: peripheral blood mononuclear cells (PBMCs), taken before the second cycle of nivolumab. These receptors were obtained from a human donor with classical Hodgkin lymphoma.

This clone appeared once. In nucleotides, the CDR3 is TGTGCCAGCACCTCCCGGGGGGGCTGGGGCACTGAAGCTTTCTTT. This translates into CASTSRGGWGTEAFF. V is TRBV7-9 and J is TRBJ1-1; perhaps TRBD1 as D (6 bases). CDR1 SEHNR and CDR2 FQNEAQ come from the germline V gene (reference sequence). The CDR3 is made up of 15 amino acids. V lost 7 bases, J lost 4 bases, and 19 bases lay in between. Based on the CDR3 plus reference TRBV7-9 and TRBJ1-1, the full variable domain is DTGVSQNPRHKITKRGQNVTFRCDPISEHNRLYWYRQTLGQGPEFLTYFQNEAQLEKSRLLSDRFSAERPKGSFSTLEIQRTEQGDSAMYLCASTSRGGWGTEAFFGQGTRLTVV.

J is TRBJ2-3 and V is TRBV29-1; 13 bases agree with TRBD2. Germline CDR1 SQVTM, CDR2 ANQGSEA. This CDR3 has 16 amino acids. Trimming at V came to 4 bases and at J to 2 bases, leaving 6 bases not matched to a gene. CDR3: CSVAGLAGELTDTQYF. DNA for the CDR3: TGCAGCGTTGCAGGACTAGCGGGGGAACTCACAGATACGCAGTATTTT.

The genes are TRBV19 and TRBJ1-2, with 9 nucleotides matching TRBD1. This CDR3 is built from 18 residues. Trimming at V came to 0 bases and at J to 4 bases, leaving 12 bases not matched to a gene. The germline V gene encodes CDR1 LNHDA and CDR2 SQIVND (reference sequence). CDR3 bases: TGTGCCAGTAGTATAGATGGCCCGGGACAGGGTTTTAGCTATGGCTACACCTTC. It is translated as CASSIDGPGQGFSYGYTF. Full variable domain (missing parts from reference TRBV19 and TRBJ1-2): DGGITQSPKYLFRKEGQNVTLSCEQNLNHDAMYWYRQDPGQGLRLIYYSQIVNDFQKGDIAEGYSVSREKKESFPLTVTSAQKNPTAFYLCASSIDGPGQGFSYGYTFGSGTRLTVV.

This chain uses TRBV28 with TRBJ1-5, with 10 positions matching TRBD1. V shed 4 bases and J 2 bases; nucleotides not matched to a gene: 5. This CDR3 is 16 amino acids long. Germline V gene lookup returns CDR1 MDHEN and CDR2 SYDVKM. This chain's CDR3 is CASSWDRGPGNQPQHF. The CDR3 DNA sequence: TGTGCCAGCAGTTGGGACAGGGGTCCAGGCAATCAGCCCCAGCATTTT.

CDR3 coding DNA: TGTGCCAGCAGCTCCGGGACTGCCTCTGGAAACACCATATATTTT. The encoded protein is CASSSGTASGNTIYF. The chain links TRBV7-8 to TRBJ1-3, with D possibly being TRBD1 (5 bases). Per germline, CDR1 SGHVS and CDR2 FQNEAQ. The CDR3 covers 15 residues. V was clipped by 4 bases and J by 0 bases, with 10 bases between them.

This sequence joins TRBV28 and TRBJ1-1; tentatively, D is TRBD1 (5 bases). CDR3 length: 15 residues. CDR1 MDHEN and CDR2 SYDVKM come from the germline V gene. Trimming stripped 5 bases from V and 0 bases from J, with 13 bases between. CDR3 residues: CASSRGGILNTEAFF. The CDR3 DNA reads TGTGCCAGCAGTCGCGGGGGGATTTTGAACACTGAAGCTTTCTTT. Variable domain in full (rest from reference TRBV28 and TRBJ1-1): DVKVTQSSRYLVKRTGEKVFLECVQDMDHENMFWYRQDPGLGLRLIYFSYDVKMKEKGDIPEGYSVSREKKERFSLILESASTNQTSMYLCASSRGGILNTEAFFGQGTRLTVV.

The rearrangement uses TRBV19 and TRBJ2-3; D could derive from TRBD1 or TRBD2 (5 bases each). The V end was cut by 10 bases, the J end by 1 base, with 15 bases between. Germline V gives CDR1 LNHDA, CDR2 SQIVND (reference sequence). The length of the CDR3 is 14 residues. In nucleotides, the CDR3 is TGTGCCACCCCCGGGGCAGGACGCACAGATACGCAGTATTTT. The encoded protein is CATPGAGRTDTQYF.

The genes are TRBV11-3 and TRBJ2-3, with a possible D match to TRBD2 (5 bases). Germline lookup yields CDR1 SGHNT and CDR2 YENEEA. V lost 5 bases and J lost 3, with 15 bases in between. CDR3 size: 15 residues. CDR3 nucleotides: TGTGCCAGCAGCCTCGGGCTAGCCTGGACAGATACGCAGTATTTT. Translated, it gives CASSLGLAWTDTQYF.

This chain connects TRBV27 to TRBJ2-1; TRBD2 aligns across 10 bases. The CDR3 is 15 amino acids. The V gene end was trimmed by 2 bases and the J gene end by 6 bases; junction bases not matched to a gene: 4. CDR1 is MNHEY and CDR2 is SMNVEV in the germline V gene (reference sequence). The CDR3 protein is CASSLIAGGGNEQFF. CDR3 DNA sequence: TGTGCCAGCAGTTTAATAGCGGGGGGAGGCAATGAGCAGTTCTTC.